Included here is one TCR beta chain sequence, with context. The data stem from a study of shared clonotypes between healthy human individuals. As for the study in general: Each donor's CD4 naive and CD4 memory cells filled three plates apiece, CD8 naive two, and CD8 memory one.

Cells designated naive CD8 were CD45RO-negative and were positively selected for CCR7, with terminally differentiated effector memory CD45RA+ cells excluded. Sequencing used immunoSEQ multiplex PCR; TCRdb keeps in-frame clones, though not all of them. The sample holds 650,000 to 800,000 clones; roughly 94% are singletons and the top ten take approximately 24%. The origin of this receptor is a man aged 25 to 40 in good health. Sequenced: naive CD8+ T cells sorted from blood.

The CDR3 nucleotides read TGTGCCAGCAGCAAAGAGGAGTGCGGAAAACTGTTTTTT. Its translation: CASSKEECGKLFF. The J gene is TRBJ1-4, the V gene TRBV21-1. TRBV21-1 is a pseudogene segment. This CDR3 comprises 13 residues.